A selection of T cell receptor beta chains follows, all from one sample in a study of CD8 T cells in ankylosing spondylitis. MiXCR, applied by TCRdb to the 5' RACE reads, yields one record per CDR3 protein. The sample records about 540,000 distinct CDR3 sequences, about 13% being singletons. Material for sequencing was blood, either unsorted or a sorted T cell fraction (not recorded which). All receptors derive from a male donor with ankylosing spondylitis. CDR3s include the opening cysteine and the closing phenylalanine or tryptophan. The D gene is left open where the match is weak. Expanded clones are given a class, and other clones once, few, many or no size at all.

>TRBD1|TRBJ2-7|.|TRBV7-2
CASSLTGAGYEQYF
TGTGCCAGCAGCTTAACAGGGGCAGGGTACGAGCAGTACTTC
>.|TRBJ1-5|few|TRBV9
CASSRGQGQPQHF
TGTGCCAGCAGCAGGGGACAAGGTCAGCCCCAGCATTTT
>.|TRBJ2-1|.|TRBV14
CASSPRLVNNEQFF
TGTGCCAGCAGTCCAAGACTAGTTAACAATGAGCAGTTCTTC
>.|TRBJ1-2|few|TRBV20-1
CSASRGTSVYGYTF
TGCAGTGCTAGTCGAGGGACATCAGTTTATGGCTACACCTTC
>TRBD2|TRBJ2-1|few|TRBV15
CATSRDALAGGVEQFF
TGTGCCACCAGCAGAGATGCATTAGCGGGGGGGGTAGAGCAGTTCTTC
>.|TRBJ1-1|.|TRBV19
CASTLFSRGNTEAFF
TGTGCCAGTACCCTCTTTTCCAGGGGGAACACTGAAGCTTTCTTT
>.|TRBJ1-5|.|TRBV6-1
CASGEGYSNQPQHF
TGTGCCAGCGGAGAGGGTTATAGCAATCAGCCCCAGCATTTT
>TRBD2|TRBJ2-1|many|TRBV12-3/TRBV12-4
CASSFGLAGDSSYNEQFF
TGTGCCAGCAGTTTTGGGCTAGCGGGAGATAGCTCCTACAATGAGCAGTTCTTC
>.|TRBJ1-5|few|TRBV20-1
CSARQTSNQPQHF
TGCAGTGCTAGACAGACTAGCAATCAGCCCCAGCATTTT
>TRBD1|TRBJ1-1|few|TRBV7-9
CASSQGGSEAFF
TGTGCCAGCAGCCAGGGGGGGTCTGAAGCTTTCTTT
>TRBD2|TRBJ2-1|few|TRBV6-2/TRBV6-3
CASRATSASSYNEQFF
TGTGCCAGCAGGGCCACTAGCGCCAGCTCCTACAATGAGCAGTTCTTC
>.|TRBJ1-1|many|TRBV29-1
CSTQPGVNTEAFF
TGCAGCACCCAACCGGGGGTAAACACTGAAGCTTTCTTT
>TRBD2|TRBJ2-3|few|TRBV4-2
CASSQSGSLDTQYF
TGTGCCAGCAGCCAAAGCGGGAGCTTAGATACGCAGTATTTT
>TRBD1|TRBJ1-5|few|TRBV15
CATSRLGLRQGGQPQHF
TGTGCCACCAGCAGATTGGGTCTAAGACAGGGGGGCCAGCCCCAGCATTTT
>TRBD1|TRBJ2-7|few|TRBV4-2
CASSQRDREYEQYF
TGTGCCAGCAGCCAGCGGGACAGGGAGTACGAGCAGTACTTC
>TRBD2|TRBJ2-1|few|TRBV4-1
CASSRGVAGVSYNEQFF
TGCGCCAGCAGCCGTGGGGTAGCGGGAGTGTCCTACAATGAGCAGTTCTTC
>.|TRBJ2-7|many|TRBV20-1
CSASLTGSEQYF
TGCAGTGCTAGCCTGACAGGTTCCGAGCAGTACTTC
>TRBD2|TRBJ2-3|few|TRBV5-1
CASSLSAGGADTQYF
TGCGCCAGCAGCTTGTCAGCGGGAGGAGCTGATACGCAGTATTTT
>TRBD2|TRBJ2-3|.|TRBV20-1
CSASFQRGVDTQYF
TGCAGTGCTAGCTTTCAGCGGGGAGTCGATACGCAGTATTTT
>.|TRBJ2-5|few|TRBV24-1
CATSDSQDYGQETQYF
TGTGCCACCAGTGATTCCCAAGACTACGGCCAAGAGACCCAGTACTTC
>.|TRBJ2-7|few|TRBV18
CASSRQGSSYEQYF
TGTGCCAGCTCACGCCAGGGTTCCAGCTACGAGCAGTACTTC
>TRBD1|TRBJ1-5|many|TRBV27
CASSLGQGAGQPQHF
TGTGCCAGCAGTTTGGGGCAGGGGGCCGGACAGCCCCAGCATTTT
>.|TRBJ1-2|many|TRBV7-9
CWAGSNYGYTF
TGTTGGGCAGGGAGTAACTATGGCTACACCTTC
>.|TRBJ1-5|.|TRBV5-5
CASSLVWGLGDQPQHF
TGTGCCAGCAGCTTGGTCTGGGGACTAGGGGATCAGCCCCAGCATTTT
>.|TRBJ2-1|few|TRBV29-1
CSVGRDTEQFF
TGCAGCGTTGGGCGGGACACTGAGCAGTTCTTC
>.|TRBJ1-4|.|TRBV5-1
CASSIHSTTNEKLFF
TGCGCCAGCAGCATACACAGTACAACTAATGAAAAACTGTTTTTT
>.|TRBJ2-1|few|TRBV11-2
CASSLGRGGYNEQFF
TGTGCCAGCAGCTTAGGTCGTGGGGGCTACAATGAGCAGTTCTTC
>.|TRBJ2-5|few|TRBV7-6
CASSLFLAGETQYF
TGTGCCAGCAGCTTGTTCTTGGCGGGGGAGACCCAGTACTTC
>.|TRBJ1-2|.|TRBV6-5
CASSYSRANYGYTF
TGTGCCAGCAGTTACTCTCGCGCTAACTATGGCTACACCTTC
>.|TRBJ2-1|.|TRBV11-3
CASSLALLAYNEQFF
TGTGCCAGCAGCTTAGCCCTCCTGGCGTACAATGAGCAGTTCTTC
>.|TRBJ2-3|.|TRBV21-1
CASSKVGASGSVADTQYF
TGTGCCAGCAGCAAAGTTGGGGCTAGCGGGAGTGTGGCAGATACGCAGTATTTT
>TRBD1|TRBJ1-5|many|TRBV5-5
CASSLAGGVSNQPQHF
TGTGCCAGCAGCTTGGCAGGGGGGGTTAGCAATCAGCCCCAGCATTTT
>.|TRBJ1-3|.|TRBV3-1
CASSQDQNAGDIYF
TGTGCCAGCAGCCAAGATCAGAATGCAGGAGACATATATTTT
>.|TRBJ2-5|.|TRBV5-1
CASSPQPGRETQYF
TGCGCCAGCAGCCCCCAGCCAGGGCGAGAGACCCAGTACTTC
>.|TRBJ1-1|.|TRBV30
CAWSVQGNTEAFF
TGTGCCTGGAGTGTTCAGGGTAACACTGAAGCTTTCTTT
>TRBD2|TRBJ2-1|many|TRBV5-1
CASSQQAGGPSNEQFF
TGCGCCAGCAGCCAGCAAGCGGGAGGGCCCTCGAATGAGCAGTTCTTC
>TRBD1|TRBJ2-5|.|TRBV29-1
CSVEYSGGETQYF
TGCAGCGTTGAATATTCAGGGGGTGAGACCCAGTACTTC